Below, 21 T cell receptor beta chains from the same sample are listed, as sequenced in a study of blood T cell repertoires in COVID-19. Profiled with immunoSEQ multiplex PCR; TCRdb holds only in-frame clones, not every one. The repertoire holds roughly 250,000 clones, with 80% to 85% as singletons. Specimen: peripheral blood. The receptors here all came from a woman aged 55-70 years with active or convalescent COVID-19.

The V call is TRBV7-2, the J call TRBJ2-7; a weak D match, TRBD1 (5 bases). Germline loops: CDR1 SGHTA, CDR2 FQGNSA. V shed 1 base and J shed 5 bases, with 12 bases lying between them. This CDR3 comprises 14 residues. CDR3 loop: CASSLGQGSHEQYF. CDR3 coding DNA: TGTGCCAGCAGCTTAGGGCAGGGCAGTCACGAGCAGTACTTC.

The CDR3 DNA sequence: TGTGCCAGCAGCCAAGCCGTCGGAAAACTGTTTTTT. Translation: CASSQAVGKLFF. The J gene is TRBJ1-4, the V gene TRBV3-1 (or the pseudogene TRBV3-2); unclear D gene. Germline V gene data show CDR1 as LGHDT and CDR2 as YNNKEL (reference sequence). The CDR3 is made up of 12 amino acids. V gave up 1 base and J gave up 10 bases, with 7 bases separating them.

The CDR3 spells CATSGTGDRADTQYF. The CDR3 DNA reads as TGTGCCACCAGCGGGACAGGGGATCGGGCAGATACGCAGTATTTT. This chain connects TRBV15 to TRBJ2-3, with 10 bases that match TRBD1. Germline-derived CDR1 and CDR2 are LNHNV and YYDKDF (reference sequence). After removal of 5 bases from V and 4 bases from J, the junction contained 6 bases not matched to a gene. The CDR3 length is 15 residues.

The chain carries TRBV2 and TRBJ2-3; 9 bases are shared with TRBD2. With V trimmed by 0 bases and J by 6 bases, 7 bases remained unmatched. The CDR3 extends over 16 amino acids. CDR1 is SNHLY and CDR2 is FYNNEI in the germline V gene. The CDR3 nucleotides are TGTGCCAGCAGTGAAGCCCCGGGACTAGCAAAGGATACGCAGTATTTT. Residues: CASSEAPGLAKDTQYF. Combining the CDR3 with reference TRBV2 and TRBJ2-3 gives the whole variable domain EPEVTQTPSHQVTQMGQEVILRCVPISNHLYFYWYRQILGQKVEFLVSFYNNEISEKSEIFDDQFSVERPDGSNFTLKIRSTKLEDSAMYFCASSEAPGLAKDTQYFGPGTRLTVL.

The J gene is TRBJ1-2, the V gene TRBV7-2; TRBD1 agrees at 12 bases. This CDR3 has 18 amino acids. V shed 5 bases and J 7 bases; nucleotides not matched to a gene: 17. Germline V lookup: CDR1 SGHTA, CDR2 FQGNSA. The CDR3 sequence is CASSLRLTSGTGGLGYTF. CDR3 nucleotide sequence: TGTGCCAGCAGCCTCCGACTGACCTCCGGGACAGGGGGCCTTGGCTACACCTTC.

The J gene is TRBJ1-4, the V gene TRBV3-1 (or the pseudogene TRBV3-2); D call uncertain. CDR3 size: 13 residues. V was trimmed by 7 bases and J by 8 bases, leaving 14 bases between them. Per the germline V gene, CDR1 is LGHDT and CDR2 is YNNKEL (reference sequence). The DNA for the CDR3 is TGTGCCAGCATGTTGAGAGGTGGCGAAAAACTGTTTTTT. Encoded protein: CASMLRGGEKLFF.

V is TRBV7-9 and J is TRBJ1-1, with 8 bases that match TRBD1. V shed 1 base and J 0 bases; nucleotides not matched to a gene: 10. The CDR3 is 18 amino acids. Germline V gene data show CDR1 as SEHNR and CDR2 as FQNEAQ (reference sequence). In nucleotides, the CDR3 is TGTGCCAGCAGCTTAGACGGACAGGGAGGGCCCATGAACACTGAAGCTTTCTTT. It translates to CASSLDGQGGPMNTEAFF.

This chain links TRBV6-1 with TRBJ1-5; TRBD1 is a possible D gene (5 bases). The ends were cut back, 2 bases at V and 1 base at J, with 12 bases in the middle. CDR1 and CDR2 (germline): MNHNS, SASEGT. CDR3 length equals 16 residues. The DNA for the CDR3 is TGTGCCAGCAGTGAATCCTCAGGGAGGAGCAATCAGCCCCAGCATTTT. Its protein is CASSESSGRSNQPQHF.

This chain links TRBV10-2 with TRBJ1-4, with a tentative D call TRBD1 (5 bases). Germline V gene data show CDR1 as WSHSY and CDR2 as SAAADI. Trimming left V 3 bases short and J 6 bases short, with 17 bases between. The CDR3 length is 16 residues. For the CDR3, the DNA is TGCGCCAGCAGTGACGCCGGCGGGGGGACGCATGAAAAACTGTTTTTT. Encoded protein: CASSDAGGGTHEKLFF.

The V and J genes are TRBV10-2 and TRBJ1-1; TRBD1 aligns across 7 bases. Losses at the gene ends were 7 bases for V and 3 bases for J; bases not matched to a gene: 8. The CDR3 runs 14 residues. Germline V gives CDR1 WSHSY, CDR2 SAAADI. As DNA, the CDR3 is TGCGCCAGCACCGGGGGACAGTTTGACACTGAAGCTTTCTTT. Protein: CASTGGQFDTEAFF.

The CDR3 loop is CAISERVGAGANVLTF. CDR3 in DNA: TGTGCCATCAGTGAGCGGGTCGGGGCTGGGGCCAACGTCCTGACTTTC. The chain combines TRBV10-3 with TRBJ2-6, with D perhaps TRBD2 (5 bases). Trimming left V 2 bases short and J 2 bases short, with 10 bases between. CDR1 is ENHRY and CDR2 is SYGVKD in the germline V gene. The CDR3 length is 16 residues.

The CDR3 here is CASSVHPLSEAFF. CDR3 bases: TGTGCCAGCAGCGTACACCCCCTCAGTGAAGCTTTCTTT. The rearrangement uses TRBV9 and TRBJ1-1; D not resolved. Per germline, CDR1 SGDLS and CDR2 YYNGEE. The V end was cut by 1 base, the J end by 7 bases, with 11 bases between. The CDR3 is 13 residues long.

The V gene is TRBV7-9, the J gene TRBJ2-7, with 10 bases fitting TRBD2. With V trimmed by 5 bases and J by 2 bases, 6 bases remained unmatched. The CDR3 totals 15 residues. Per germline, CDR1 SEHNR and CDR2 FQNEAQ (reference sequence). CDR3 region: CASSLRTSGTYEQYF. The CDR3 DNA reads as TGTGCCAGCAGCCTAAGGACTAGCGGAACCTACGAGCAGTACTTC. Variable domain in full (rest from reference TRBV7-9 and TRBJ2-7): DTGVSQNPRHKITKRGQNVTFRCDPISEHNRLYWYRQTLGQGPEFLTYFQNEAQLEKSRLLSDRFSAERPKGSFSTLEIQRTEQGDSAMYLCASSLRTSGTYEQYFGPGTRLTVT.

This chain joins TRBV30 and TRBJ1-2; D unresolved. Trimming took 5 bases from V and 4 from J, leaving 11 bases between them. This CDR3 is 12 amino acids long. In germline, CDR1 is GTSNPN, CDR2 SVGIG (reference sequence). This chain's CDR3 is CAWGALFYGYTF. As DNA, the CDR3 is TGTGCCTGGGGTGCGCTGTTCTATGGCTACACCTTC.

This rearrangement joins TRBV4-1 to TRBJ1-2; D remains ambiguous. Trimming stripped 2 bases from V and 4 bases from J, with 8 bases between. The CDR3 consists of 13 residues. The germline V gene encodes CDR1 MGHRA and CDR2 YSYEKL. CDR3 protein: CASSQRGGYGYTF. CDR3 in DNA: TGCGCCAGCAGCCAACGTGGCGGCTATGGCTACACCTTC.

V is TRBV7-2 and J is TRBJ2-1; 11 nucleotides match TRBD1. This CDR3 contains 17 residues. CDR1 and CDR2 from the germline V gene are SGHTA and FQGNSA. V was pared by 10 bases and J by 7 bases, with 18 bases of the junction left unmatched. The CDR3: CATRGRKRDRGSNEQFF. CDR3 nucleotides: TGTGCCACCCGAGGCCGGAAACGGGACAGGGGGTCAAATGAGCAGTTCTTC.

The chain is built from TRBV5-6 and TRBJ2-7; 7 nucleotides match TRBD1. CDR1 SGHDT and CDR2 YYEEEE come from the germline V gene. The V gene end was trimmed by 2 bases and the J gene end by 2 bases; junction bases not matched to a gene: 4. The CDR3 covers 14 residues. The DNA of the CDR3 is TGTGCCAGCAGCTTTGGCAGGGGGACCTACGAGCAGTACTTC. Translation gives CASSFGRGTYEQYF.

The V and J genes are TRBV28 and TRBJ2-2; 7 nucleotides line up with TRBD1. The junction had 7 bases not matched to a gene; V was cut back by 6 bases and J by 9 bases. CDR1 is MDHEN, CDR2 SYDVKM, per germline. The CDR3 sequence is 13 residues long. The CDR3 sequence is CASRRQGPRELFF. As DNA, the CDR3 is TGTGCCAGCAGGCGACAGGGACCGAGGGAGCTGTTTTTT.

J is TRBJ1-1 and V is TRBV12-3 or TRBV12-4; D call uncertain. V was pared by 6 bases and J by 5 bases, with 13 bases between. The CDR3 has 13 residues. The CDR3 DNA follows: TGTGCCAGCAGCCCCCGGCAGGATACTGAAGCTTTCTTT. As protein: CASSPRQDTEAFF.

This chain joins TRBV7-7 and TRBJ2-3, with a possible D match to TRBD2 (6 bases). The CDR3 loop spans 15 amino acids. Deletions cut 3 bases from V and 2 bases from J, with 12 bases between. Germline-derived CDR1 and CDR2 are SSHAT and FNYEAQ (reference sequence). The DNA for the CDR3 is TGTGCCAGCAGCTTCGGCGGGGCGTTCACAGATACGCAGTATTTT. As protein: CASSFGGAFTDTQYF.

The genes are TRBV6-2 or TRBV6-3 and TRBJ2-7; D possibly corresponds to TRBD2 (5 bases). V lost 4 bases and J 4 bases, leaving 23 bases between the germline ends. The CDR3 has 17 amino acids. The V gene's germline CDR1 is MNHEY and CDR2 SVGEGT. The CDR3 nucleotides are TGTGCCAGCAGTTCCCCGACCCCTCCGGTTCGGGGATACGAGCAGTACTTC. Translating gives CASSSPTPPVRGYEQYF.